The 8 T cell receptor beta chains in this list originate from one sample, sequenced in a study of blood T cell repertoires in COVID-19. TCRdb's copy holds only in-frame clones and misses some; the assay was immunoSEQ multiplex PCR. The sample contains some 70,000 clones, 87% of which appear only once. The sample was peripheral blood. All receptors derive from a man aged 45 to 65 with active COVID-19.

V and J are TRBV5-1 and TRBJ1-4; D is uncertain. V was pared by 4 bases and J by 5 bases, with 12 bases between. The V gene's germline CDR1 is SGHRS and CDR2 YFSETQ. The CDR3 consists of 14 residues. CDR3 amino acids: CASSPTMGNEKLFF. Here the CDR3 DNA reads TGCGCCAGCAGCCCGACAATGGGCAATGAAAAACTGTTTTTT.

The chain is built from TRBV2 and TRBJ1-1; no definite D call. Germline V gene lookup returns CDR1 SNHLY and CDR2 FYNNEI. CDR3 size: 13 residues. V was clipped by 4 bases and J by 6 bases, with 12 bases between them. In DNA form, the CDR3 reads TGTGCCAGCAGTGGTGAGGGCGCCGCTGAAGCTTTCTTT. This gives the protein CASSGEGAAEAFF.

The chain carries TRBV7-9 and TRBJ2-2; 8 nucleotides align to TRBD1. Germline CDR1 is SEHNR and CDR2 is FQNEAQ (reference sequence). V lost 5 bases, J lost 5 bases, and 10 bases stayed unmatched. CDR3 length: 16 residues. Here the CDR3 reads CASSQVRTGTTGELFF. CDR3 nucleotides: TGTGCCAGCAGCCAGGTCCGGACAGGGACTACCGGGGAGCTGTTTTTT.

The CDR3 reads CASSGRRLKGQASTDTQYF. In DNA, the CDR3 is TGTGCCAGCAGCGGACGCCGATTAAAGGGACAGGCGAGCACAGATACGCAGTATTTT. The chain recombines TRBV5-5 with TRBJ2-3; 8 bases fit TRBD1. V lost 4 bases and J lost 0; bases outside the gene matches: 16. The V gene's germline CDR1 is SGHKS and CDR2 YYEKEE (reference sequence). The CDR3 spans 19 residues. The full variable domain, rest sourced from reference TRBV5-5 and TRBJ2-3, is DAGVTQSPTHLIKTRGQQVTLRCSPISGHKSVSWYQQVLGQGPQFIFQYYEKEERGRGNFPDRFSARQFPNYSSELNVNALLLGDSALYLCASSGRRLKGQASTDTQYFGPGTRLTVL.

The rearrangement links TRBV5-1 to TRBJ2-3; tentatively, D is TRBD2 (6 bases). The length of the CDR3 is 14 residues. The germline gives CDR1 SGHRS, CDR2 YFSETQ. The V end lost 0 bases, the J end lost 1 base, and 6 bases lay between the germline ends. The CDR3 loop reads CASSLASGTDTQYF. CDR3 DNA: TGCGCCAGCAGCTTGGCTAGCGGCACAGATACGCAGTATTTT.

V usage is TRBV4-1 and J usage is TRBJ2-7; a possible D gene is TRBD1 (6 bases). The germline V gene encodes CDR1 MGHRA and CDR2 YSYEKL. V lost 1 base and J 2 bases, leaving 12 bases between the germline ends. The CDR3 sequence is 15 residues long. This CDR3 is CASSQGQGNPYEQYF. CDR3 sequence (DNA): TGCGCCAGCAGCCAAGGGCAGGGGAACCCCTACGAGCAGTACTTC.

This chain uses TRBV7-8 with TRBJ2-1; TRBD1 matches 8 bases. CDR1 and CDR2 (germline): SGHVS, FQNEAQ. The CDR3 runs 16 residues. J gave up 0 bases and V 5 bases, and 6 bases lay outside the gene matches. The CDR3 bases are TGTGCCAGCAGCATATACAGGGGGTACTCCTACAATGAGCAGTTCTTC. This codes for CASSIYRGYSYNEQFF.

This rearrangement joins TRBV19 to TRBJ2-5; the match to TRBD1 covers 7 bases. Germline V gene data show CDR1 as LNHDA and CDR2 as SQIVND (reference sequence). The CDR3 has 16 amino acids. After removal of 4 bases from V and 5 bases from J, the junction contained 13 bases not matched to a gene. Here the CDR3 DNA reads TGTGCCAGTAGTACCCGGACAGGAGAAAGTTGGGAGACCCAGTACTTC. This translates into CASSTRTGESWETQYF.